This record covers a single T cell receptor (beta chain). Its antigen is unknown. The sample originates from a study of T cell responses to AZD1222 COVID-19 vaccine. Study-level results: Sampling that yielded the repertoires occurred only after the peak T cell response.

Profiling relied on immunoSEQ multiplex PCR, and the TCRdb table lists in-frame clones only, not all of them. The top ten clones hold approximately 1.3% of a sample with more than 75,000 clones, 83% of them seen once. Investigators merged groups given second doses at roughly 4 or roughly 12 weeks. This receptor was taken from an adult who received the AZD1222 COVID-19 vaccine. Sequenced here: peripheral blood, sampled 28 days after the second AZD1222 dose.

The CDR3 region is CATTSYNEQFF. As DNA, the CDR3 is TGTGCCACCACCTCCTACAATGAGCAGTTCTTC. The rearrangement links TRBV19 to TRBJ2-1, with D uncertain. From germline, CDR1 is LNHDA and CDR2 SQIVND (reference sequence). The CDR3 runs to 11 residues. Trimming cost V 10 bases and J 0 bases, with 4 bases left between them.